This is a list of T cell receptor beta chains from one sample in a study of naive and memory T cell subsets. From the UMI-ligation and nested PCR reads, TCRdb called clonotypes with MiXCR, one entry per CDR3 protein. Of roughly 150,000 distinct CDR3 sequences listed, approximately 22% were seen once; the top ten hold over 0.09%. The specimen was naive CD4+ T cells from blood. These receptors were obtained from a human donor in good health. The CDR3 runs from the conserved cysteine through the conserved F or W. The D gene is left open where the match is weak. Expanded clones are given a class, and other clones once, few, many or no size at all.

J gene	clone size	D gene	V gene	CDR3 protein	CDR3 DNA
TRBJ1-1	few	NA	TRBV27	CASSLSRQNFMNTEAFF	TGTGCCAGCAGTTTATCGAGGCAGAACTTCATGAACACTGAAGCTTTCTTT
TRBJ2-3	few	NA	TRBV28	CASSFGGARTDTQYF	TGTGCCAGCAGTTTCGGAGGAGCTAGGACAGATACGCAGTATTTT
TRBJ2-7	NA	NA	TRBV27	CASSSRTPGHLYEQYF	TGTGCCAGCAGTTCCCGAACTCCGGGACACCTCTACGAGCAGTACTTC
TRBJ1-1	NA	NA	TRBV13	CASSLVMGRNTEAFF	TGTGCCAGCAGCTTAGTGATGGGGAGGAATACTGAAGCTTTCTTT
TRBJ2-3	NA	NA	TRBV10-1	CASSDRGGRDTQYF	TGCGCCAGCAGTGACCGTGGGGGAAGAGATACGCAGTATTTT
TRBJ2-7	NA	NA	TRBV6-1	CASRDSPKQYF	TGTGCCAGCAGAGACTCCCCCAAGCAGTACTTC
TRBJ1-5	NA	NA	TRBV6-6	CAARGNQPQHF	TGTGCCGCAAGGGGTAATCAGCCCCAGCATTTT
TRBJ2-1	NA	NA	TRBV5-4	CASSLRHLYNEQFF	TGTGCCAGCAGCTTGAGGCACCTATACAATGAGCAGTTCTTC
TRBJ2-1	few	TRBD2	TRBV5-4	CASSRGLAGVVNEQFF	TGTGCCAGCAGCCGGGGACTAGCGGGAGTGGTCAATGAGCAGTTCTTC
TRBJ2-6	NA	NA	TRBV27	CASSLQMANVLTF	TGTGCCAGCAGTCTCCAAATGGCCAACGTCCTGACTTTC
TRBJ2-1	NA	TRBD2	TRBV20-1	CSARVPRLAGVNEQFF	TGCAGTGCTAGAGTTCCAAGGCTAGCGGGGGTGAATGAGCAGTTCTTC
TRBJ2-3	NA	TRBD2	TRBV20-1	CSASGRASDTQYF	TGCAGTGCTAGCGGGAGGGCCTCCGATACGCAGTATTTT
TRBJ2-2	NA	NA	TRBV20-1	CSVQRGDTGELFF	TGCAGTGTCCAGCGCGGCGACACCGGGGAGCTGTTTTTT
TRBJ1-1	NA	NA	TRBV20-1	CSARPRGGGTEAFF	TGCAGTGCTAGGCCCCGGGGGGGAGGGACTGAAGCTTTCTTT
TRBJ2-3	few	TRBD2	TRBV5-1	CASRSGTPSTDTQYF	TGCGCCAGCAGGAGCGGGACGCCTAGCACAGATACGCAGTATTTT
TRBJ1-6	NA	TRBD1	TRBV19	CASSPRTGLPLHF	TGTGCCAGTAGTCCCCGGACAGGCCTACCCCTCCACTTT
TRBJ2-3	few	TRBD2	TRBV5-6	CASSLIYTVAGEVNTQYF	TGTGCCAGCAGCTTGATATACACAGTAGCGGGAGAGGTGAATACGCAGTATTTT
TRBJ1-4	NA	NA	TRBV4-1	CASSQVGRGRTNEKLFF	TGCGCCAGCAGCCAAGTAGGCAGGGGCAGGACTAATGAAAAACTGTTTTTT
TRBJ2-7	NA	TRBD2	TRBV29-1	CSVAWLAGGDEQYF	TGCAGCGTTGCGTGGCTAGCGGGAGGTGACGAGCAGTACTTC
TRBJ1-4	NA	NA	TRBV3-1	CASSLLPGPSNEKLFF	TGTGCCAGCAGCCTGCTCCCGGGTCCGTCTAATGAAAAACTGTTTTTT
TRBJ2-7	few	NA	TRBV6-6	CASSPEPYEQYF	TGTGCCAGCAGCCCGGAACCCTACGAGCAGTACTTC
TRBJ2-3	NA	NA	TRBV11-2	CASSLVLRDTQYF	TGTGCCAGCAGCTTAGTTCTCCGAGATACGCAGTATTTT